The clone carrying this T cell receptor beta chain was seen ten or more times. Only in-frame clones appear in the TCRdb table, and some are missing; sequencing was by immunoSEQ multiplex PCR. This table holds about 200,000 clones, roughly 73% found once. The sample is drawn from a study of cytotoxic CD8 clonotypes in ibrutinib-treated CLL. The V and J ends lost 2 bases and 2 bases respectively, with 9 bases between them. The germline V gene has CDR1 SGHNT and CDR2 YYREEE (reference sequence). The CDR3 spans 14 residues. This sequence originates from a human donor with chronic lymphocytic leukemia. The material was PBMCs, obtained after 12 months of ibrutinib treatment. The chain links TRBV5-4 to TRBJ2-3; unclear D gene. CDR3 sequence (DNA): TGTGCCAGCAGCTTTCGCGGACCCACAGATACGCAGTATTTT. Translation: CASSFRGPTDTQYF. Full variable domain (outside the CDR3, taken from reference TRBV5-4 and TRBJ2-3): ETGVTQSPTHLIKTRGQQVTLRCSSQSGHNTVSWYQQALGQGPQFIFQYYREEENGRGNFPPRFSGLQFPNYSSELNVNALELDDSALYLCASSFRGPTDTQYFGPGTRLTVL.